The TCR beta chain under discussion was sequenced for a study of T cell responses to AZD1222 COVID-19 vaccine. General study findings and limits: Nearly half of spike-specific TCRs reportedly target unmutated variant regions. The donors showed a predominance of white British ancestry and of females, with possible underestimation of clonal diversity.

On this clone itself: As yet, its antigen is unknown.

Measured with immunoSEQ multiplex PCR; TCRdb has only the in-frame clones, and not every one. The repertoire consists of roughly 150,000 clones, with over 80% occurring once and the leading ten covering approximately 1.9%. The sample consisted of peripheral blood, taken on day 0 of AZD1222 vaccination. This TCR was sampled from an adult in good health.

The CDR3 region has the DNA TGTGCCAGCAGCGGGACAGTCACTGAAGCTTTCTTT. Its protein product is CASSGTVTEAFF. V and J are TRBV7-9 and TRBJ1-1; 7 bases are shared with TRBD1. V was clipped by 5 bases and J by 4 bases; unmatched bases: 1. Germline values: CDR1 SEHNR, CDR2 FQNEAQ (reference sequence). The CDR3 is made up of 12 amino acids. Complete variable domain (other parts from reference TRBV7-9 and TRBJ1-1): DTGVSQNPRHKITKRGQNVTFRCDPISEHNRLYWYRQTLGQGPEFLTYFQNEAQLEKSRLLSDRFSAERPKGSFSTLEIQRTEQGDSAMYLCASSGTVTEAFFGQGTRLTVV.